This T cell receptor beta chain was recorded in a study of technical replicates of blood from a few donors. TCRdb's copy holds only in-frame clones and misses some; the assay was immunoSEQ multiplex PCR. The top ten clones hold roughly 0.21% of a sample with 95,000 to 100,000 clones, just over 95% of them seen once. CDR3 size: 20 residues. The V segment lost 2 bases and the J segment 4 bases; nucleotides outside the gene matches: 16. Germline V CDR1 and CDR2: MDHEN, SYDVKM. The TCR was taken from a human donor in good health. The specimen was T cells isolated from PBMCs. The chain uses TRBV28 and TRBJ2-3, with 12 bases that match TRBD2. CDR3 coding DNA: TGTGCCAGCAGTTTACCCCTCCCTAGCGGGAGGGCCTCTGGGGCAGATACGCAGTATTTT. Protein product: CASSLPLPSGRASGADTQYF.